The clone carrying this TCR beta chain has only a few counts. Its target is unknown. The data are from a study of identical twins. The germline gives CDR1 SGHRS, CDR2 YFSETQ. The CDR3 is made up of 16 amino acids. J was trimmed by 0 bases and V by 3 bases; bases with no gene match: 3. Template switching, a step in the protocol, added a universal primer site, and cDNA carried unique molecular identifiers. TCRdb passed the 5' RACE reads through MiXCR, listing each CDR3 protein once. Of around 1.7 million distinct CDR3 sequences in the sample, about 32% were seen once. Study-wide findings and caveats: Weaker excess twin sharing was observed in beta out-of-frame sequences. With monozygotic twins, out-of-frame TCR alpha sharing exceeded what models estimated.

Material: cord blood. This sequence originates from a newborn girl in good health. The rearrangement joins TRBV5-1 to TRBJ2-6; 7 bases fit TRBD1. CDR3 region: CASSSRTGSGANVLTF. The CDR3 DNA sequence: TGCGCCAGCAGCTCCCGGACAGGCTCTGGGGCCAACGTCCTGACTTTC.